This TCR beta chain was retrieved from a study of shared clonotypes between healthy human individuals. Study-wide results and limits: All-four-donor shared clonotypes had higher generation probabilities than non-shared clonotypes did.

Germline assignment: CDR1 SEHNR and CDR2 FQNEAQ (reference sequence). The CDR3 is 14 residues long. The V gene lost 4 bases and the J gene lost 2 bases, with 12 bases spanning the gap. CD8 cells classed as naive were CD45RO-negative and positively selected for CCR7, excluding terminally differentiated effector memory CD45RA+ cells. Libraries were prepared by immunoSEQ multiplex PCR; TCRdb keeps only in-frame clonotypes and omits some of them. The sample yields about 2.1 million clones, roughly 91% seen once. This clone was found once. Its target is not known. The clonotype was recovered from a man between 18 and 35 years old in good health. Some clones in this sample may be carry-over from other donors' samples. V gene TRBV7-9 combines with J gene TRBJ2-7, with D perhaps TRBD1 (6 bases). The material sequenced was naive CD8+ T cells from PBMCs. The CDR3 protein is CASSSQGQTYEQYF. Here the CDR3 DNA reads TGTGCCAGCAGCTCGCAGGGGCAGACCTACGAGCAGTACTTC.